The rows below give T cell receptor beta chains drawn from one sample of a study of T cell clonotyping in hematopoietic cell transplantation. Profiling relied on immunoSEQ multiplex PCR, and the TCRdb table lists in-frame clones only, not all of them. The sample lists 3,300 or so clones; approximately 60% were seen once. This material consisted of peripheral blood mononuclear cells, taken 30 days after allogeneic stem cell transplant. These TCRs come from a female patient between 30 and 39 years old who had an allogeneic stem cell transplant, so T cells may come from the graft donor. Some clones in this sample may be carry-over from other donors' samples. The CDR3 runs from the conserved cysteine through the conserved F or W. The order of the fields is CDR3 DNA, CDR3 protein, V gene, J gene, clone size, D gene. D genes are given only for firm matches. Expanded clones get a size class; other rows say once, few or many, or leave the size out.

DNA: TGTGCCAGTAGTCAAGCGACAGGGTGGACTGAAGCTTTCTTT
CDR3: CASSQATGWTEAFF
V: TRBV19
J: TRBJ1-1
size: few
D: TRBD1

DNA: TGTGCCTGGAGTGTAGGGAGCGGGGGAGGTCAGCCCCAGCATTTT
CDR3: CAWSVGSGGGQPQHF
V: TRBV30
J: TRBJ1-5
size: once
D: -

DNA: TGTGCCAGCAGCACAGGGTTCCTTCAGCCCCAGCATTTT
CDR3: CASSTGFLQPQHF
V: TRBV27
J: TRBJ1-5
size: -
D: -

DNA: TGTGCCAGCAAAAGGGGACAGGGGGCCTACGAGCAGTACTTC
CDR3: CASKRGQGAYEQYF
V: TRBV6-5
J: TRBJ2-7
size: once
D: TRBD1

DNA: TGTGCCAGCAGCCTAGCGGGATGGGGAGAGACCCAGTACTTC
CDR3: CASSLAGWGETQYF
V: TRBV25-1
J: TRBJ2-5
size: -
D: TRBD2

DNA: TGTGCCAGCAGCTTAGGCCAGGAGGGCCCTTCCTACGAGCAGTACTTC
CDR3: CASSLGQEGPSYEQYF
V: TRBV5-4
J: TRBJ2-7
size: -
D: -

DNA: TGCAGTGCGACAGGGGGCGGCGAGCAGTACTTC
CDR3: CSATGGGEQYF
V: TRBV20-1
J: TRBJ2-7
size: few
D: TRBD1

DNA: TGTGCCAGCAGCGTAACCTCCCAGGAGGCTGCCGGAAACACCATATATTTT
CDR3: CASSVTSQEAAGNTIYF
V: TRBV9
J: TRBJ1-3
size: -
D: -

DNA: TGTGCCAGCAGCTTAGAGGGGTCAGGAACCGGGGAGCTGTTTTTT
CDR3: CASSLEGSGTGELFF
V: TRBV7-6
J: TRBJ2-2
size: -
D: -

DNA: TGCGCCAGCAGTGAGTCCGAGACAGCTCGTTATGGCTACACCTTC
CDR3: CASSESETARYGYTF
V: TRBV10-2
J: TRBJ1-2
size: large
D: -

DNA: TGTGCCAGCAGCTTGGCTGGGGTGACAGGGGCAAGGCAGCCCCAGCATTTT
CDR3: CASSLAGVTGARQPQHF
V: TRBV5-5
J: TRBJ1-5
size: -
D: TRBD1

DNA: TGTGCCAGCAGCTCACTAGGGGACGTATTTAACTATGGCTACACCTTC
CDR3: CASSSLGDVFNYGYTF
V: TRBV7-6
J: TRBJ1-2
size: -
D: -

DNA: TGTGCCAGCAGGAGGGGACAGGGGAGCGAGACCCAGTACTTC
CDR3: CASRRGQGSETQYF
V: TRBV6-1
J: TRBJ2-5
size: few
D: TRBD1

DNA: TGTGCCAGCAGCTTAGGCCCATTGAACACTGAAGCTTTCTTT
CDR3: CASSLGPLNTEAFF
V: TRBV13
J: TRBJ1-1
size: -
D: -

DNA: TGTGCCAGCAGGGGGGTGGACCATTATAATTCACCCCTCCACTTT
CDR3: CASRGVDHYNSPLHF
V: TRBV7-9
J: TRBJ1-6
size: -
D: -

DNA: TGTGCCAGCAGCTTAGCGGAGTACTCGAATGGCTACACCTTC
CDR3: CASSLAEYSNGYTF
V: TRBV13
J: TRBJ1-2
size: -
D: -

DNA: TGCGCCAGCAGCTTGGGTGGCAGCAATCAGCCCCAGCATTTT
CDR3: CASSLGGSNQPQHF
V: TRBV5-1
J: TRBJ1-5
size: few
D: -

DNA: TGCGCCAGCAGCGCTCCCCGGGAGGGGACGGCCTACGAGCAGTACTTC
CDR3: CASSAPREGTAYEQYF
V: TRBV5-1
J: TRBJ2-7
size: -
D: TRBD2

DNA: TGTGCCAGCAGCTTAACGACAGGGGGCAATCAGCCCCAGCATTTT
CDR3: CASSLTTGGNQPQHF
V: TRBV7-6
J: TRBJ1-5
size: -
D: TRBD1

DNA: TGTGCCAGCAGCTTTCTAGCGGGGGGGCCGGGTTCCTACGAGCAGTACTTC
CDR3: CASSFLAGGPGSYEQYF
V: TRBV13
J: TRBJ2-7
size: few
D: TRBD2

DNA: TGTGCCAGCAGCGTAACTAACTATGGCTACACCTTC
CDR3: CASSVTNYGYTF
V: TRBV9
J: TRBJ1-2
size: -
D: -

DNA: TGTGCCAGCAGCTTAGGTACCCAGCCCCAGCATTTT
CDR3: CASSLGTQPQHF
V: TRBV7-9
J: TRBJ1-5
size: large
D: -

DNA: TGCAGTGCGGGGTGGTGGAACTTT
CDR3: CSAGWWNF
V: TRBV20-1
J: TRBJ1-1
size: medium-sized
D: -

DNA: TGTGCCAGCAGCGTAGAGCTAGAACAGGGAAACACCATATATTTT
CDR3: CASSVELEQGNTIYF
V: TRBV9
J: TRBJ1-3
size: few
D: -

DNA: TGTGCCAGCAGCGTAGACTTAGATACGCAGTATTTT
CDR3: CASSVDLDTQYF
V: TRBV5-4
J: TRBJ2-3
size: -
D: -

DNA: TGTGCCAGCGGGGAGTCTAGGGACAGGTTGAACACTGAAGCTTTCTTT
CDR3: CASGESRDRLNTEAFF
V: TRBV9
J: TRBJ1-1
size: -
D: TRBD1

DNA: TGTGCCAGCATCGTGGACAGGGCCGCCTACGAGCAGTACTTC
CDR3: CASIVDRAAYEQYF
V: TRBV6-1
J: TRBJ2-7
size: -
D: TRBD1

DNA: TGTGCCAGCAGCTTAGGGGGGTATAGCAATCAGCCCCAGCATTTT
CDR3: CASSLGGYSNQPQHF
V: TRBV7-2
J: TRBJ1-5
size: -
D: -

DNA: TGTGCCAGTAAACCGGATCCCTCTGGGGCCAACGTCCTGACTTTC
CDR3: CASKPDPSGANVLTF
V: TRBV19
J: TRBJ2-6
size: -
D: -

DNA: TGTGCCAGCAGCCTCAGGGGGCGCCTCGACGAGCAGTACTTC
CDR3: CASSLRGRLDEQYF
V: TRBV14
J: TRBJ2-7
size: -
D: TRBD1

DNA: TGCGCCAGCAGCCTTAACCGGGAGGGCTACACCTTC
CDR3: CASSLNREGYTF
V: TRBV5-1
J: TRBJ1-2
size: few
D: -

DNA: TGCGCCAGCAGCCAAGACCCAGGAACTAATCAGCCCCAGCATTTT
CDR3: CASSQDPGTNQPQHF
V: TRBV4-1
J: TRBJ1-5
size: -
D: -

DNA: TGTGCCAGCAGGCCCGGGACAGGGAGCACTGAAGCTTTCTTT
CDR3: CASRPGTGSTEAFF
V: TRBV27
J: TRBJ1-1
size: -
D: TRBD1

DNA: TGTGCCTGGAGTGAGAGAGAAAAACTGTTTTTT
CDR3: CAWSEREKLFF
V: TRBV30
J: TRBJ1-4
size: -
D: -

DNA: TGTGCCAGCAGTGCCCAGGGAAGAGGCGGGGAGCTGTTTTTT
CDR3: CASSAQGRGGELFF
V: TRBV2
J: TRBJ2-2
size: -
D: -

DNA: TGTGCCAGCAGCTGGACGGGCCCCAATCAGCCCCAGCATTTT
CDR3: CASSWTGPNQPQHF
V: TRBV5-8
J: TRBJ1-5
size: -
D: -

DNA: TGCAGCGTTGTTCCGACAGGACAAGAGACCCAGTACTTC
CDR3: CSVVPTGQETQYF
V: TRBV29-1
J: TRBJ2-5
size: -
D: -

DNA: TGCGCCAGCAGCTTGACGTCTTGGGTAGGGGCGGATGGTGGCTACACCTTC
CDR3: CASSLTSWVGADGGYTF
V: TRBV5-1
J: TRBJ1-2
size: -
D: -

DNA: TGTGCCAGCAGTGAACCAGGGAAGGGTCAGCCCCAGCATTTT
CDR3: CASSEPGKGQPQHF
V: TRBV2
J: TRBJ1-5
size: -
D: -

DNA: TGTGCCAGCAGCCAAGCGACAGGGGGCAATTCACCCCTCCACTTT
CDR3: CASSQATGGNSPLHF
V: TRBV7-9
J: TRBJ1-6
size: -
D: TRBD1

DNA: TGCGCCAGCAGCCAAGAGTCTAGCGGGAGGGAGACCCAGTACTTC
CDR3: CASSQESSGRETQYF
V: TRBV4-1
J: TRBJ2-5
size: -
D: TRBD2

DNA: TGTGCCAGCAGTTTAGTCAGCTACGAGCAGTACTTC
CDR3: CASSLVSYEQYF
V: TRBV27
J: TRBJ2-7
size: -
D: -

DNA: TGTGCCAGCAGTGAACCCCTAGCGGGGCTGAACACCGGGGAGCTGTTTTTT
CDR3: CASSEPLAGLNTGELFF
V: TRBV25-1
J: TRBJ2-2
size: -
D: TRBD2

DNA: TGTGCCAGCAGTGAAGAGGGGGGTGAAAAACTGTTTTTT
CDR3: CASSEEGGEKLFF
V: TRBV27
J: TRBJ1-4
size: few
D: -

DNA: TGTGCCAGCAGTACTAGCGGGGGGCACAATGAGCAGTTCTTC
CDR3: CASSTSGGHNEQFF
V: TRBV6-5
J: TRBJ2-1
size: -
D: TRBD2

DNA: TGTGCCAGCAAGGACAGTTTGAACACTGAAGCTTTCTTT
CDR3: CASKDSLNTEAFF
V: TRBV6-5
J: TRBJ1-1
size: -
D: -

DNA: TGTGCCAGTAGTATTCCCCGACAGTACGGCTACACCTTC
CDR3: CASSIPRQYGYTF
V: TRBV19
J: TRBJ1-2
size: -
D: -

DNA: TGTGCCAGCAGTTCGGGTCAATACAATCAGCCCCAGCATTTT
CDR3: CASSSGQYNQPQHF
V: TRBV6-5
J: TRBJ1-5
size: -
D: -

DNA: TGCGCCAGCAGCTTCCAGTCGTCCTACAAGCAGTACTTC
CDR3: CASSFQSSYKQYF
V: TRBV5-1
J: TRBJ2-7
size: -
D: -

DNA: TGTACCATCAGTGAGTCATGGTACGAGCAGTACTTC
CDR3: CTISESWYEQYF
V: TRBV10-3
J: TRBJ2-7
size: -
D: -

DNA: TGTGCCGGACAGGGGGCCACAGATACGCAGTATTTT
CDR3: CAGQGATDTQYF
V: TRBV30
J: TRBJ2-3
size: -
D: TRBD1

DNA: TGTGCCAGCAGTTACTCGACAGTCAGAGACACTGAAGCTTTCTTT
CDR3: CASSYSTVRDTEAFF
V: TRBV6-5
J: TRBJ1-1
size: -
D: -

DNA: TGTGCCAGCAGCCAGGACAGTGAAAAACTGTTTTTT
CDR3: CASSQDSEKLFF
V: TRBV7-6
J: TRBJ1-4
size: large
D: -

DNA: TGTGCCAGCAGCTTACAGGACCCCAATGAAAAACTGTTTTTT
CDR3: CASSLQDPNEKLFF
V: TRBV7-2
J: TRBJ1-4
size: -
D: -

DNA: TGTGCCTGGGGGGCCCTAGGGGACATTCAGTACTTC
CDR3: CAWGALGDIQYF
V: TRBV30
J: TRBJ2-4
size: large
D: -

DNA: TGTGCCAGCAGTTCTGTGCCCGGCTACGAGCAGTACTTC
CDR3: CASSSVPGYEQYF
V: TRBV27
J: TRBJ2-7
size: -
D: -